These T cell receptor beta chains were read from a single sample in a study of cytomegalovirus exposure and HLA in healthy donors. The method was immunoSEQ multiplex PCR; TCRdb's version includes in-frame clones alone and lacks a portion of them. The profile shows approximately 50,000 clones, around 80% of them singletons. What was sequenced was PBMCs. The receptors derive from a young man in good health and CMV-seropositive. The CDR3 runs from the conserved cysteine through the conserved F or W. Each record gives: J gene, CDR3 length, V gene, CDR3 protein.

J gene: TRBJ1-4
CDR3 length: 15
V gene: TRBV7-6
CDR3 protein: CASSLVQGAGEKLFF

J gene: TRBJ1-1
CDR3 length: 12
V gene: TRBV2
CDR3 protein: CASSVFNTEAFF

J gene: TRBJ2-7
CDR3 length: 11
V gene: TRBV28
CDR3 protein: CASSTRDEQYF

J gene: TRBJ2-1
CDR3 length: 17
V gene: TRBV11-3
CDR3 protein: CASSLYSPVGSYNEQFF

J gene: TRBJ1-3
CDR3 length: 17
V gene: TRBV19
CDR3 protein: CASSIRDRRPSGNTIYF

J gene: TRBJ1-2
CDR3 length: 16
V gene: TRBV9
CDR3 protein: CASSVATRGTGNGYTF

J gene: TRBJ1-1
CDR3 length: 12
V gene: TRBV7-9
CDR3 protein: CSSSFLMSEAFF

J gene: TRBJ2-7
CDR3 length: 16
V gene: TRBV15
CDR3 protein: CATSRDAAGGSNEQYF

J gene: TRBJ2-7
CDR3 length: 13
V gene: TRBV28
CDR3 protein: CASSLLAPGEQYF

J gene: TRBJ1-6
CDR3 length: 15
V gene: TRBV28
CDR3 protein: CASKQGSSYNSPLHF

J gene: TRBJ2-7
CDR3 length: 13
V gene: TRBV19
CDR3 protein: CASSPGPAYEQYF

J gene: TRBJ1-1
CDR3 length: 15
V gene: TRBV6-6
CDR3 protein: CASGEGGQGGTEAFF

J gene: TRBJ2-5
CDR3 length: 14
V gene: TRBV15
CDR3 protein: CATSRALVGETQYF

J gene: TRBJ1-5
CDR3 length: 16
V gene: TRBV6-1
CDR3 protein: CASSEAYVRGNQPQHF

J gene: TRBJ1-1
CDR3 length: 13
V gene: TRBV9
CDR3 protein: CASSSAGNTEAFF